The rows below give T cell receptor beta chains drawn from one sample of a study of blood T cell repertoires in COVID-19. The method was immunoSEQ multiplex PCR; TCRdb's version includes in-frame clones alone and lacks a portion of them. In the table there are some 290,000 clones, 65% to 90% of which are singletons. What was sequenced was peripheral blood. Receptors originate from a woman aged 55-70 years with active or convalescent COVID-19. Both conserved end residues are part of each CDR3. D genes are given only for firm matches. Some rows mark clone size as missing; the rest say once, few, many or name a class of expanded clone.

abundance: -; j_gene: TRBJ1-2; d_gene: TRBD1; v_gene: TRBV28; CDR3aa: CASRTQGAGYTF; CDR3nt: TGTGCCAGCAGAACACAGGGGGCAGGCTACACCTTC
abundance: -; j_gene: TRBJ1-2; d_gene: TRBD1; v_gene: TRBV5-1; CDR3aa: CASSSLPGTANYGYTF; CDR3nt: TGCGCCAGCAGCTCCCTTCCGGGGACAGCGAACTATGGCTACACCTTC
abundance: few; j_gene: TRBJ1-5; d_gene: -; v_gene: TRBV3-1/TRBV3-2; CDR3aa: CASSQGRDSNQPQHF; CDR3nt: TGTGCCAGCAGCCAAGGCAGGGATAGCAATCAGCCCCAGCATTTT
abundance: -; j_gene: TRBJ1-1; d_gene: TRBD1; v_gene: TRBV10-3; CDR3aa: CAISPGQGIEAFF; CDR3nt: TGTGCCATCAGCCCGGGACAGGGCATTGAAGCTTTCTTT
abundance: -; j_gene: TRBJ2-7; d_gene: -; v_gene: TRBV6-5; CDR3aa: CASSLGGDEQYF; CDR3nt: TGTGCCAGCAGTCTGGGAGGCGACGAGCAGTACTTC
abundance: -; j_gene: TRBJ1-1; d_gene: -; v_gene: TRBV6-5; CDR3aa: CASSYSTGRSTEAFF; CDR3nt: TGTGCCAGCAGTTACTCGACAGGTAGATCCACTGAAGCTTTCTTT
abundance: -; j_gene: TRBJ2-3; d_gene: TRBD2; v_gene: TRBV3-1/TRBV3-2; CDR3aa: CASSRAGADTQYF; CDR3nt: TGTGCCAGCAGCCGAGCGGGAGCAGATACGCAGTATTTT
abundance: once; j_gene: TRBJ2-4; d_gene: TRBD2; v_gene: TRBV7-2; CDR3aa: CASSLGTSGGIQYF; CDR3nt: TGTGCCAGCAGCCTCGGGACTAGCGGGGGGATTCAGTACTTC
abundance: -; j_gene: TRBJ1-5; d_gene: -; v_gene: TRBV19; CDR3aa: CASRTGSRPQHF; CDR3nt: TGTGCCAGTAGGACAGGTTCCAGGCCCCAGCATTTT
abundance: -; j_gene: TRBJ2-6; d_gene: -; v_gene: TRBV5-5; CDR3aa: CASSLAGGAYSGANVLTF; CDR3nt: TGTGCCAGCAGCTTGGCGGGGGGCGCGTACTCTGGGGCCAACGTCCTGACTTTC
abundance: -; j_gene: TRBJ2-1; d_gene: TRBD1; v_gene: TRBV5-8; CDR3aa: CASSRGTGLGNEQFF; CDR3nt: TGTGCCAGCAGCCGCGGGACAGGGTTGGGGAATGAGCAGTTCTTC
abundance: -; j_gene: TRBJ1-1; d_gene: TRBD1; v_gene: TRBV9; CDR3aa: CASSASGGVSMNTEAFF; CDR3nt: TGTGCCAGCAGCGCCTCAGGGGGAGTTTCCATGAACACTGAAGCTTTCTTT
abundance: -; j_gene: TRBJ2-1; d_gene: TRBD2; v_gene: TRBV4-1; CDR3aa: CASSHTGPAGGAYNEQFF; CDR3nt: TGCGCCAGCAGCCACACGGGACCGGCGGGGGGGGCCTACAATGAGCAGTTCTTC
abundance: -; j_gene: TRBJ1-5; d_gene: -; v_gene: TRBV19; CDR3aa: CASSGGFRNQPQHF; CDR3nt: TGTGCCAGTAGTGGCGGGTTCCGCAATCAGCCCCAGCATTTT
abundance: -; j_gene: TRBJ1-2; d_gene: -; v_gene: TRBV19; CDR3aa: CASSPNGGSNYGYTF; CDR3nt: TGTGCCAGTAGTCCCAATGGGGGGAGCAACTATGGCTACACCTTC
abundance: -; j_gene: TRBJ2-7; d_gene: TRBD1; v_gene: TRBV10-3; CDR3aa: CAISVGTGYYEQYF; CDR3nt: TGTGCCATCAGTGTAGGGACAGGGTACTACGAGCAGTACTTC
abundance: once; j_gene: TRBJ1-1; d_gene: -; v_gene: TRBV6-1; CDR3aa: CASSETVNTEAFF; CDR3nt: TGTGCCAGCAGTGAAACGGTCAACACTGAAGCTTTCTTT
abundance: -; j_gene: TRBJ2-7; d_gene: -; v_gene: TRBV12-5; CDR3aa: CASGLDSYEQYF; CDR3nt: TGTGCTAGTGGTTTGGACAGCTACGAGCAGTACTTC
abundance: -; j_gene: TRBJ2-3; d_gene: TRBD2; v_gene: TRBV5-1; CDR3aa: CASSRAGPLGDTQYF; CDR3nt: TGCGCCAGCAGCCGAGCGGGGCCGTTAGGAGATACGCAGTATTTT
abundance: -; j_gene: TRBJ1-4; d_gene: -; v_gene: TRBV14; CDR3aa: CASSSTTNALQTNEKLFF; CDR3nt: TGTGCCAGCAGCTCTACGACTAATGCGTTACAAACTAATGAAAAACTGTTTTTT
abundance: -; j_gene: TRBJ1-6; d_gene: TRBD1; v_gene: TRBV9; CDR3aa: CASRPWTGHNSPLHF; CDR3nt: TGTGCCAGCCGACCTTGGACAGGACATAATTCACCCCTCCACTTT
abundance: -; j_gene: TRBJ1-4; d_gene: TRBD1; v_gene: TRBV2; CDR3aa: CASSEDRGRKREKLFF; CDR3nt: TGTGCCAGCAGTGAAGATAGGGGGCGCAAAAGAGAAAAACTGTTTTTT
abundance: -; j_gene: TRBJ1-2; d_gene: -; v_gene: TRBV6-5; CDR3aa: CASSQEGLYGYTF; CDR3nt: TGTGCCAGCAGCCAGGAGGGCCTCTATGGCTACACCTTC